Ten or more counts support the clone carrying this T cell receptor (beta chain). Its antigen is not identified. This sample was included in a study of T cells in Graves' hyperthyroidism and ophthalmopathy. Points from the study as a whole: Ophthalmopathy got predicted by the model a median about 6.5 months before its onset.

Trimming pared 7 bases from V and 7 bases from J, leaving 14 bases between. The CDR3 consists of 13 residues. Germline CDR1 reads MDHEN; CDR2 reads SYDVKM. Amplified TCR beta CDR3 regions came from RNA transcripts. The TCR CDR3 first-round RT-PCR relied on the HTBI primer set. TCRdb itself ran the multiplex PCR reads through MiXCR, one entry per CDR3 protein. The sample contains 550,000 to 800,000 distinct CDR3 sequences, about 15% of which appear only once. Calling Graves' hyperthyroidism stable meant ophthalmopathy did not progress within 18 months. Hyperthyroidism, newly diagnosed and lasting under 2 months, affected patients aged 18 to 65. Fresh peripheral blood, 8 to 10 ml of it, supplied the PBMCs.

The sequence was collected from a young man with Graves' hyperthyroidism. Sequenced sample: blood. The chain has TRBV28 and TRBJ2-1, with a tentative D call TRBD2 (6 bases). CDR3 DNA: TGTGCCAGCACGACTAGGGGTCGGAATGAGCAGTTCTTC. Protein: CASTTRGRNEQFF.